This record looks at one T cell receptor beta chain sequence and its context. The method was immunoSEQ multiplex PCR; TCRdb's version includes in-frame clones alone and lacks a portion of them. The top ten clones hold around 8% of a sample with 20,000 to 25,000 clones, 86% of them seen once. The data were obtained in a study of T cell changes during pregnancy in multiple sclerosis. CDR3 size: 16 residues. Germline CDR1 and CDR2: LGHNA and YNFKEQ. Trimming took 0 bases from V and 6 from J; bases not matched to a gene: 4. Here the sequenced sample was CD8+ T cells from peripheral blood mononuclear cells, taken in the first trimester of pregnancy. V usage is TRBV4-2 and J usage is TRBJ2-2; 10 bases agree with TRBD2. The receptor comes from a female donor in good health, enrolled as a control in a pregnancy study. CDR3: CASSQESSGGPGELFF. The CDR3 DNA sequence: TGTGCCAGCAGCCAAGAATCTAGCGGGGGCCCCGGGGAGCTGTTTTTT.